Below, 11 T cell receptor beta chains from the same sample are listed, as sequenced in a study of shared clonotypes between healthy human individuals (dated by TCRdb to the early 2020s). Library generation was performed with the immunoSEQ multiplex PCR assay. TCRdb provides this immuneACCESS table in a form limited to in-frame rearrangements. Some clones are lacking; in checked studies, under half of them reflect an unresolved V gene, and why the rest are absent is not known. This sample has about 2,200,000 clones in its table, and 90% to 95% of those were observed once. The ten largest make up over 1.5% of the sample. CD8 naive samples were CD45RO-negative cells positively selected for CCR7, giving a CD45RA+CCR7+ population that excluded TemRA cells. The sequenced sample consisted of naive CD8+ T cells from PBMCs. This specimen's cell subset or site label, interpreted: CD45RA+CCR7+. The receptors originated from a man between 18 and 35 years old in good health. Some clones in this sample may be carry-over from other donors' samples.

This clone occurred once. The rearrangement uses TRBV7-8 and TRBJ2-5; TRBD2 matches at 9 bases. Germline V gives CDR1 SGHVS, CDR2 FQNEAQ. Unmatched junction bases numbered 2, after V lost 5 bases and J lost 4 bases. The CDR3 loop spans 13 amino acids. CDR3 in DNA: TGTGCCAGCAGCCCTAGCGGGACAGAGACCCAGTACTTC. It is translated as CASSPSGTETQYF.

The chain recombines TRBV11-2 with TRBJ1-1, with D unresolved. The CDR3 loop spans 12 amino acids. Germline CDR1 is SGHAT and CDR2 is FQNNGV. V was trimmed by 5 bases and J by 3 bases, leaving 7 bases between them. Here the CDR3 reads CASSLYDTEAFF. CDR3 DNA: TGTGCCAGCAGCCTTTACGACACTGAAGCTTTCTTT.

The chain has TRBV9 and TRBJ2-7, with 7 bases matching TRBD2. J was trimmed by 7 bases and V by 0 bases; bases with no gene match: 10. Germline CDR1 SGDLS, CDR2 YYNGEE. This CDR3 is built from 15 residues. CDR3 in amino acids: CASSVAWGRAGEQYF. CDR3 nucleotide sequence: TGTGCCAGCAGCGTAGCCTGGGGGAGGGCCGGGGAGCAGTACTTC. Full variable domain (remainder filled in from reference TRBV9 and TRBJ2-7): DSGVTQTPKHLITATGQRVTLRCSPRSGDLSVYWYQQSLDQGLQFLIQYYNGEERAKGNILERFSAQQFPDLHSELNLSSLELGDSALYFCASSVAWGRAGEQYFGPGTRLTVT.

The chain is built from TRBV27 and TRBJ2-3, with 10 bases fitting TRBD2. With 5 bases clipped from V and 4 bases from J, the junction kept 15 bases outside the gene matches. The germline CDR1 and CDR2 sequences are MNHEY and SMNVEV (reference sequence). The CDR3 is 18 residues long. CDR3 loop: CASSPDVLLAGVSDTQYF. The CDR3 bases are TGTGCCAGCAGTCCCGACGTATTGCTAGCGGGAGTGTCAGATACGCAGTATTTT.

A single count supports this clone. CDR3 loop: CASSVGLAGASYEQYF. The CDR3 DNA sequence: TGTGCCAGCAGTGTGGGACTAGCGGGAGCCTCCTACGAGCAGTACTTC. The chain uses TRBV2 and TRBJ2-7, with 14 positions matching TRBD2. Germline CDR1 is SNHLY and CDR2 is FYNNEI. The CDR3 runs 16 residues. J lost 0 bases, V lost 4 bases, and 2 bases had no gene match.

The V and J genes are TRBV4-1 and TRBJ2-5; 8 bases agree with TRBD2. The junction had 10 bases not matched to a gene; V was cut back by 0 bases and J by 4 bases. Germline loops: CDR1 MGHRA, CDR2 YSYEKL. The CDR3 loop spans 17 amino acids. CDR3 region: CASSQEWVSGIGETQYF. The CDR3 nucleotides are TGCGCCAGCAGCCAAGAATGGGTTAGCGGGATAGGAGAGACCCAGTACTTC.

Worth noting for this clone: Other DNA sequences in the same sample also yield this CDR3. The rearrangement uses TRBV27 and TRBJ2-6; no clear D. The CDR3 loop spans 14 amino acids. V lost 3 bases, J lost 1 base, and 4 bases lay in between. The germline gives CDR1 MNHEY, CDR2 SMNVEV (reference sequence). CDR3 loop: CASSFQSGANVLTF. Written as DNA, the CDR3 is TGTGCCAGCAGTTTTCAGTCTGGGGCCAACGTCCTGACTTTC.

This clone occurred once. The rearrangement joins TRBV28 to TRBJ1-2; a possible D gene is TRBD1 (5 bases). The CDR3 length is 14 residues. Germline-derived CDR1 and CDR2 are MDHEN and SYDVKM. With 6 bases removed from V and 3 bases from J, the gap between germline ends came to 14 bases. The CDR3: CASRFWGTYYGYTF. The CDR3 nucleotides are TGTGCCAGCAGGTTTTGGGGGACTTACTATGGCTACACCTTC.

The chain recombines TRBV11-2 with TRBJ2-2; D perhaps matches TRBD2 (5 bases). Germline values: CDR1 SGHAT, CDR2 FQNNGV. There are 18 residues in the CDR3. V was pared by 5 bases and J by 0 bases, with 19 bases between. CDR3 DNA: TGTGCCAGCAGCGCCGGAGGACGCACTTACCCGAACACCGGGGAGCTGTTTTTT. This gives the protein CASSAGGRTYPNTGELFF.

This chain joins TRBV7-3 and TRBJ2-1; possible D gene TRBD2, 5 bases. This CDR3 comprises 16 residues. CDR1 is SGHTA and CDR2 is FQGTGA in the germline V gene. Trimming removed 3 bases at V and 6 bases at J, with 18 bases between. CDR3 sequence (DNA): TGTGCCAGCAGCTTCGGCTGGGAGTACCCGCTCAATGAGCAGTTCTTC. Its protein is CASSFGWEYPLNEQFF.

This chain connects TRBV7-7 to TRBJ2-1; the D gene is possibly TRBD2 (6 bases). The CDR3 extends over 20 amino acids. Trimming shortened V by 1 base and J by 7 bases, and 29 bases separated the two germline ends. CDR1 and CDR2 from the germline V gene are SSHAT and FNYEAQ (reference sequence). The CDR3, as DNA: TGTGCCAGCAGCTTAGTTCTCCCGGGGGACTCTCAACCCCGGGGAAATGAGCAGTTCTTC. This translates into CASSLVLPGDSQPRGNEQFF.